This record covers a single TCR beta chain. The study sequenced TCR beta in blood CD8+ and CD4+ T cells. The data originate from a study of CD8 T cells in Susac syndrome. CDR1 is SGHTA, CDR2 FQGNSA, per germline. Trimming stripped 3 bases from V and 0 bases from J, with 6 bases between. This CDR3 is built from 14 residues. Reverse transcription of roughly 0.45 to 1 ug RNA was carried out with random hexamers. The method of amplification for TCR beta CDR3 was immunoSEQ multiplex PCR, covering 54 Vbeta and 13 Jbeta. TCRdb recomputed calls from the immunoSEQ multiplex PCR reads with MiXCR, one row per CDR3 protein. The table includes 200,000 to 300,000 distinct CDR3 sequences, 96% detected once.

The chain combines TRBV7-2 with TRBJ1-5; perhaps TRBD1 as D (5 bases). What was sequenced was CD4+ T cells from PBMCs. This TCR was recovered from a human donor with Susac syndrome. CDR3 sequence: CASSFRDSNQPQHF. DNA for the CDR3: TGTGCCAGCAGCTTCAGGGATAGCAATCAGCCCCAGCATTTT. Drawing the rest from reference TRBV7-2 and TRBJ1-5, the complete variable domain is GAGVSQSPSNKVTEKGKDVELRCDPISGHTALYWYRQSLGQGLEFLIYFQGNSAPDKSGLPSDRFSAERTGGSVSTLTIQRTQQEDSAVYLCASSFRDSNQPQHFGDGTRLSIL.